These 22 T cell receptor beta chains were all obtained from the same sample, sequenced in a study of T cell repertoires in cytomegalovirus infection. These receptors have no identified antigens. Via MiXCR, TCRdb re-called the reads, giving one row per CDR3 protein. The sample holds more than 95,000 distinct CDR3 sequences, more than 25% seen once. Sequenced here: CD8+ T cells from cultured PBMCs, sampled from culture after CMV antigen stimulation. Receptor source: a human donor in good health (CMV status not recorded). Some clones in this sample may be carry-over from other donors' samples.

This clonotype appeared a few times. The chain recombines TRBV6-5 with TRBJ2-3; D uncertain. Per the germline V gene, CDR1 is MNHEY and CDR2 is SVGAGI. This CDR3 is 13 amino acids long. Trimming cost V 6 bases and J 2 bases, with 9 bases left between them. The CDR3 is CASRTEYTDTQYF. CDR3 coding DNA: TGTGCCAGCAGAACGGAGTACACAGATACGCAGTATTTT.

This rearrangement joins TRBV19 to TRBJ1-1, with D unresolved. The CDR3 covers 13 residues. The V and J ends lost 7 bases and 1 base respectively, with 10 bases between them. Germline CDR1 and CDR2: LNHDA and SQIVND (reference sequence). This chain's CDR3 is CASTRSGNTEAFF. CDR3 in DNA: TGTGCCAGTACGCGGTCTGGGAACACTGAAGCTTTCTTT.

This clonotype was observed a handful of times. V gene TRBV6-6 combines with J gene TRBJ1-1, with D hard to call. The germline gives CDR1 MNHNY, CDR2 SVGAGI (reference sequence). This CDR3 region has 16 residues. V was pared by 0 bases and J by 4 bases, with 15 bases between. CDR3 sequence (DNA): TGTGCCAGCAGTTACTCTGCATCTGGGAGAACCACTGAAGCTTTCTTT. The encoded protein is CASSYSASGRTTEAFF.

This clonotype appeared a single time. The chain recombines TRBV7-6 with TRBJ1-6, with D uncertain. The ends were cut back, 4 bases at V and 7 bases at J, with 5 bases in the middle. The CDR3 consists of 12 residues. The germline CDR1 and CDR2 sequences are SGHVS and FNYEAQ. In DNA, the CDR3 is TGTGCCAGCAGCTACGTCAATTCACCCCTCCACTTT. Translated, it gives CASSYVNSPLHF.

The sample holds many counts of this clonotype. V is TRBV4-1 and J is TRBJ1-2, with D uncertain. The CDR3 runs 16 residues. V lost 2 bases to trimming and J lost 3 bases, with 16 bases between them. Germline V lookup: CDR1 MGHRA, CDR2 YSYEKL. The DNA for the CDR3 is TGCGCCAGCAGCCAATACTTTAGTTCGGATTACTATGGCTACACCTTC. This gives the protein CASSQYFSSDYYGYTF.

This clonotype was seen many times. V usage is TRBV7-2 and J usage is TRBJ2-2; D not resolved. From germline, CDR1 is SGHTA and CDR2 FQGNSA. Trimming took 3 bases from V and 7 from J, leaving 6 bases between them. CDR3 length equals 12 residues. The CDR3 DNA follows: TGTGCCAGCAGCTTCTTAAACGGGGAGCTGTTTTTT. Protein product: CASSFLNGELFF.

This clonotype was picked up many times. This chain uses TRBV7-6 with TRBJ1-1; maybe TRBD1 (5 bases). V gave up 5 bases and J gave up 0 bases, with 10 bases separating them. The length of the CDR3 is 14 residues. Per the germline V gene, CDR1 is SGHVS and CDR2 is FNYEAQ. CDR3 loop: CASSRGGLNTEAFF. The DNA for the CDR3 is TGTGCCAGCAGCCGGGGGGGATTGAACACTGAAGCTTTCTTT.

The chain employs TRBV5-6 and TRBJ2-7, with D maybe TRBD1 (6 bases). This CDR3 contains 16 residues. The V and J ends lost 4 bases and 2 bases respectively, with 19 bases between them. Germline V gives CDR1 SGHDT, CDR2 YYEEEE. The DNA for the CDR3 is TGTGCCAGCAGCACGCTCTTGGACAGCCCGGCCTACGAGCAGTACTTC. Translated: CASSTLLDSPAYEQYF.

In this sample, this clonotype turned up once. CDR3 region: CSGASGNGDTQYF. In nucleotides, the CDR3 is TGCAGCGGTGCATCAGGGAACGGGGATACGCAGTATTTT. V usage is TRBV29-1 and J usage is TRBJ2-3; perhaps TRBD1 as D (5 bases). V dropped 7 bases and J dropped 6 bases, with 17 bases sitting between them. The length of the CDR3 is 13 residues. Germline lookup yields CDR1 SQVTM and CDR2 ANQGSEA.

V usage is TRBV20-1 and J usage is TRBJ1-5; D call uncertain. Trimming shortened V by 1 base and J by 0 bases, and 13 bases separated the two germline ends. The length of the CDR3 is 16 residues. The V gene's germline CDR1 is DFQATT and CDR2 SNEGSKA (reference sequence). This CDR3 is CSARAWGDGSNQPQHF. CDR3 bases: TGCAGTGCTAGAGCCTGGGGAGACGGTAGCAATCAGCCCCAGCATTTT.

The chain combines TRBV20-1 with TRBJ2-7, with 7 bases lining up with TRBD1. The V gene end was trimmed by 2 bases and the J gene end by 4 bases; junction bases not matched to a gene: 5. Germline assignment: CDR1 DFQATT and CDR2 SNEGSKA (reference sequence). The CDR3 is made up of 13 amino acids. The CDR3 here is CSARTGAEYEQYF. The CDR3 nucleotides are TGCAGTGCTAGAACAGGGGCGGAATACGAGCAGTACTTC.

J is TRBJ1-6 and V is TRBV6-5, with D maybe TRBD1 (5 bases). The V end was cut by 3 bases, the J end by 8 bases, with 11 bases between. The germline V gene encodes CDR1 MNHEY and CDR2 SVGAGI. The CDR3 runs to 14 residues. The CDR3 protein is CASSYLQDHSPLHF. CDR3 nucleotides: TGTGCCAGCAGTTATCTACAGGATCATTCACCCCTCCACTTT.

This chain links TRBV6-5 with TRBJ1-1; D not resolved. Between the trimmed V and J ends, which lost 2 bases and 7 bases, there was a span of 8 bases. The V gene's germline CDR1 is MNHEY and CDR2 SVGAGI. The CDR3 spans 12 residues. CDR3: CASSYDTLEAFF. In nucleotides, the CDR3 is TGTGCCAGCAGTTACGACACACTTGAAGCTTTCTTT.

A single count supports this clonotype. The chain uses TRBV4-2 and TRBJ2-7; 8 bases match TRBD1. This CDR3 spans 15 amino acids. Germline CDR1 is LGHNA and CDR2 is YNFKEQ. The ends lost 4 bases at V and 4 bases at J; junction bases unmatched: 9. In DNA, the CDR3 is TGTGCCAGCAGCCGATCGACAGGGGATCGATACGAGCAGTACTTC. Translating gives CASSRSTGDRYEQYF.

The chain recombines TRBV7-8 with TRBJ2-7; 9 bases match TRBD1. Germline lookup yields CDR1 SGHVS and CDR2 FQNEAQ. The CDR3 loop spans 15 amino acids. Trimming took 1 base from V and 2 from J; bases not matched to a gene: 3. The CDR3 loop reads CASSLGDRDPYEQYF. CDR3 nucleotide sequence: TGTGCCAGCAGCTTAGGGGACAGGGACCCCTACGAGCAGTACTTC.

J is TRBJ1-5 and V is TRBV28; D is unresolved. The CDR3 is 15 residues long. CDR1 is MDHEN and CDR2 is SYDVKM in the germline V gene. The V end lost 3 bases, the J end lost 4 bases, and 13 bases lay between the germline ends. The CDR3 spells CASSLWQVGNQPQHF. The CDR3 DNA reads TGTGCCAGCAGTTTGTGGCAGGTTGGTAATCAGCCCCAGCATTTT.

This clonotype was seen many times. This chain uses TRBV11-2 with TRBJ2-3, with 7 positions matching TRBD1. Germline V gene lookup returns CDR1 SGHAT and CDR2 FQNNGV. The CDR3 covers 15 residues. The trim removed 5 bases at V and 2 bases at J, leaving 7 bases unmatched. CDR3 in amino acids: CASSPEGQSTDTQYF. Here the CDR3 DNA reads TGTGCCAGCAGCCCAGAGGGACAGTCCACAGATACGCAGTATTTT. Filled out from reference TRBV11-2 and TRBJ2-3, the complete variable domain reads EAGVAQSPRYKIIEKRQSVAFWCNPISGHATLYWYQQILGQGPKLLIQFQNNGVVDDSQLPKDRFSAERLKGVDSTLKIQPAKLEDSAVYLCASSPEGQSTDTQYFGPGTRLTVL.

The J gene is TRBJ2-7, the V gene TRBV6-1; 9 nucleotides agree with TRBD1. Germline V gene sequence: CDR1 MNHNS, CDR2 SASEGT. The J segment lost 2 bases and the V segment lost 5 bases, leaving 7 bases of the junction unmatched. The CDR3 loop spans 15 amino acids. The CDR3 here is CASSRMGQGTYEQYF. Written as DNA, the CDR3 is TGTGCCAGCAGTAGAATGGGACAGGGAACCTACGAGCAGTACTTC.

The rearrangement links TRBV2 to TRBJ2-2; 10 bases map to TRBD1. J was trimmed by 3 bases and V by 6 bases; bases with no gene match: 7. The germline gives CDR1 SNHLY, CDR2 FYNNEI. There are 16 residues in the CDR3. Here the CDR3 reads CASSWTGGVYTGELFF. The CDR3 region has the DNA TGTGCCAGCAGCTGGACAGGGGGAGTGTACACCGGGGAGCTGTTTTTT.

This clonotype has only one observation. This chain joins TRBV2 and TRBJ2-1, with D perhaps assigned TRBD1 or TRBD2 (5 bases each). Trimming shortened V by 6 bases and J by 15 bases, and 21 bases separated the two germline ends. Germline V gene sequence: CDR1 SNHLY, CDR2 FYNNEI. The CDR3 has 13 amino acids. DNA of the CDR3: TGTGCCAGCAGAGTATCCCGGGACGACCGGCGGTTCTTC. It translates to CASRVSRDDRRFF.

This clonotype was observed a few times. The chain uses TRBV19 and TRBJ2-1; 12 bases fit TRBD2. CDR1 LNHDA and CDR2 SQIVND come from the germline V gene (reference sequence). V was pared by 5 bases and J by 0 bases, with 2 bases of the junction left unmatched. The CDR3 consists of 16 residues. The CDR3 spells CASSLAGGNSYNEQFF. The CDR3 DNA follows: TGTGCCAGTAGTCTAGCGGGGGGGAACTCCTACAATGAGCAGTTCTTC.

The table lists this clonotype with a few counts. This chain joins TRBV28 and TRBJ2-1; possibly TRBD1 for D (5 bases). Germline lookup yields CDR1 MDHEN and CDR2 SYDVKM. The CDR3 runs to 15 residues. Trimming took off 5 bases at V and 5 bases at J, with 16 bases between the two ends. The CDR3 DNA reads as TGTGCCAGCAGTCCACCTCTGACAGTAAACAATGAGCAGTTCTTC. As protein: CASSPPLTVNNEQFF.